The 13 T cell receptor beta chains reported below all come from one sample, sequenced in a study of Graves' ophthalmopathy and Graves' hyperthyroidism (dated by TCRdb to the late 2010s). Sequencer: Illumina HiSeq 2000. For repertoire sequencing, the TCR beta CDR3 regions were amplified from RNA transcripts. HTBI primers and the Qiagen OneStep RT-PCR kit were used in a first-round RT-PCR, which was followed by a second-round multiplex PCR, size selection and purification. TCRdb's own reprocessing of the public reads used fastp at Q25 and MiXCR and kept productive beta chains. When rows share a CDR3 protein, they turn into one entry using the most common DNA and genes. The sample contains 450,000 or so distinct CDR3 sequences, under 15% of them found a single time. Of the sample, approximately 9.8% is held by the ten largest clones. Specimen: blood. The receptors originated from a woman between 25 and 40 years old with Graves' ophthalmopathy. Donor details come from another sample of the same person, matched by shared clones.

This clonotype has only a few counts. The rearrangement uses TRBV7-9 and TRBJ2-5; the D gene could be TRBD1 or TRBD2 (7 bases each). Germline CDR1 is SEHNR and CDR2 is FQNEAQ (reference sequence). The V gene lost 10 bases and the J gene lost 5 bases, with 11 bases spanning the gap. The CDR3 length is 11 residues. CDR3 sequence: CATQGGETQYF. The DNA for the CDR3 is TGTGCCACTCAGGGGGGGGAGACCCAGTACTTC.

This clonotype occurred many times. V is TRBV28 and J is TRBJ2-7, with TRBD1 identical over 10 bases. V shed 6 bases and J 1 base; nucleotides not matched to a gene: 3. The germline V gene encodes CDR1 MDHEN and CDR2 SYDVKM. CDR3 size: 14 residues. The chain's CDR3 is CASRGTGASYEQYF. CDR3 nucleotide sequence: TGTGCCAGCAGAGGGACAGGGGCGTCCTACGAGCAGTACTTC.

This clonotype showed up many times. The rearrangement uses TRBV29-1 and TRBJ2-7; D might be TRBD1 (6 bases). Trimming stripped 6 bases from V and 2 bases from J, with 17 bases between. The V gene's germline CDR1 is SQVTM and CDR2 ANQGSEA. The CDR3 spans 14 residues. CDR3 bases: TGCAGCGTGGGGACAAAATACGGCACCTACGAGCAGTACTTC. It is translated as CSVGTKYGTYEQYF.

This clonotype showed up many times. The chain combines TRBV24-1 with TRBJ2-7; D tentatively reads TRBD1 or TRBD2 (5 bases each). V lost 6 bases and J lost 7, with 18 bases in between. The CDR3 is made up of 14 amino acids. The germline gives CDR1 KGHDR, CDR2 SFDVKD. The CDR3: CATSRQGWGSEQYF. DNA for the CDR3: TGTGCCACCAGTCGGCAAGGATGGGGGAGTGAGCAGTACTTC.

This clonotype came up many times. The rearrangement joins TRBV29-1 to TRBJ2-7; 10 bases are shared with TRBD2. Looked up from germline, CDR1 is SQVTM and CDR2 is ANQGSEA. The junction had 8 bases not matched to a gene; V was cut back by 3 bases and J by 3 bases. The CDR3 contains 15 residues. CDR3 region: CSVEVAGGLRYEQYF. The CDR3 DNA follows: TGCAGCGTTGAGGTAGCGGGAGGTCTACGCTACGAGCAGTACTTC.

This clonotype was found a few times. This chain joins TRBV7-9 and TRBJ1-1; possible D gene TRBD1, 6 bases. The CDR3 is made up of 13 amino acids. The V and J ends lost 5 bases and 6 bases respectively, with 13 bases between them. In germline, CDR1 is SEHNR, CDR2 FQNEAQ (reference sequence). CDR3 nucleotide sequence: TGTGCCAGCAGCGATCGACAGGTACCTGAAGCTTTCTTT. Protein: CASSDRQVPEAFF.

This clonotype was picked up many times. The rearrangement joins TRBV2 to TRBJ1-1; 7 nucleotides match TRBD1. CDR3 size: 14 residues. CDR1 and CDR2 from the germline V gene are SNHLY and FYNNEI. Trimming took 6 bases from V and 1 from J; bases not matched to a gene: 5. The CDR3 sequence: CASRDRFGNTEAFF. DNA of the CDR3: TGTGCCAGCAGGGACAGGTTCGGGAACACTGAAGCTTTCTTT.

The table lists this clonotype with many counts. V gene TRBV30 combines with J gene TRBJ1-2; weak D call: TRBD1 (6 bases). The CDR3 extends over 13 amino acids. The germline V gene encodes CDR1 GTSNPN and CDR2 SVGIG (reference sequence). V lost 4 bases and J lost 3, with 12 bases in between. CDR3 amino acids: CAWTGEMDYGYTF. The CDR3 region has the DNA TGTGCCTGGACAGGGGAAATGGACTATGGCTACACCTTC.

This clonotype occurred many times. This rearrangement joins TRBV6-5 to TRBJ2-7; 7 bases line up with TRBD1. This CDR3 contains 16 residues. Germline assignment: CDR1 MNHEY and CDR2 SVGAGI. The trim removed 2 bases at V and 0 bases at J, leaving 7 bases unmatched. The CDR3, as DNA: TGTGCCAGCAGTTACCGGCCACAGGGGCACTCCTACGAGCAGTACTTC. Residues: CASSYRPQGHSYEQYF.

This clonotype was detected ten times or more. The chain uses TRBV30 and TRBJ2-7, with 7 bases lining up with TRBD1. With V trimmed by 2 bases and J by 1 base, 8 bases remained unmatched. Per the germline V gene, CDR1 is GTSNPN and CDR2 is SVGIG (reference sequence). The CDR3 is 15 amino acids. In DNA, the CDR3 is TGTGCCTGGAGTACCCCGGACAGGCCATCCTACGAGCAGTACTTC. Its translation: CAWSTPDRPSYEQYF.

This clonotype was seen ten or more times. The chain employs TRBV5-1 and TRBJ2-7, with 7 bases fitting TRBD1. Germline V gene sequence: CDR1 SGHRS, CDR2 YFSETQ. J was trimmed by 3 bases and V by 6 bases; bases with no gene match: 12. There are 15 residues in the CDR3. CDR3 region: CASKIRGTEYYEQYF. DNA of the CDR3: TGCGCCAGCAAAATTAGAGGGACAGAGTACTACGAGCAGTACTTC.

This clonotype was recorded many times. The chain is built from TRBV6-2 or TRBV6-3 and TRBJ1-5; 7 bases agree with TRBD1. Germline CDR1 and CDR2: MNHEY and SVGEGT. V trimming: 11 bases; J trimming: 6 bases; junction bases outside the gene matches: 19. The CDR3 spans 16 residues. The CDR3 loop reads CAVQKLARDRVQPQHF. The CDR3, as DNA: TGTGCCGTTCAGAAGCTGGCTCGCGACAGGGTTCAGCCCCAGCATTTT.

This clonotype was detected only once. Germline and junction disagree at one end, which may indicate a read error. The V call is TRBV24-1, the J call TRBJ2-2, with 7 bases aligning to TRBD1. The CDR3 is 15 residues long. From germline, CDR1 is KGHDR and CDR2 SFDVKD. The CDR3 DNA reads TGTGCCACCAGTGATCCCGGACAGGACACCGGGGAGCTGTGTTTT. This sequence encodes CATSDPGQDTGELCF.